These 23 T cell receptor beta chains were all obtained from the same sample, sequenced in a study of OX40 agonist ivuxolimab in advanced cancers. The data were produced by immunoSEQ multiplex PCR, yet TCRdb's version contains in-frame clones alone and is incomplete. In the table there are roughly 58,000 clones, roughly 87% of which are singletons. Here the sequenced sample was CD4+ or CD8+ T cells sorted from blood, taken in a trial of the OX40 agonist ivuxolimab. These receptors originate from an adult with an advanced solid tumor such as melanoma, head and neck, liver or kidney cancer.

V gene TRBV12-5 combines with J gene TRBJ2-5; D is ambiguous. CDR3 size: 13 residues. Germline V gene lookup returns CDR1 LGHNT and CDR2 FRNRAP. Trimming took off 1 base at V and 5 bases at J, with 8 bases between the two ends. The CDR3 nucleotides are TGTGCTAGTGGTTTGGGTGCTGGGGAGACCCAGTACTTC. Encoded protein: CASGLGAGETQYF.

CDR3 amino acids: CASSLGHRLGPLHF. The DNA for the CDR3 is TGTGCCAGCAGCTTAGGACATCGCCTAGGGCCCCTCCACTTT. The chain couples TRBV11-2 to TRBJ1-6; D unresolved. The CDR3 runs to 14 residues. From germline, CDR1 is SGHAT and CDR2 FQNNGV. The germline V and J ends were trimmed by 1 base and 13 bases, with 14 bases remaining between them. Full variable domain (outside the CDR3, taken from reference TRBV11-2 and TRBJ1-6): EAGVAQSPRYKIIEKRQSVAFWCNPISGHATLYWYQQILGQGPKLLIQFQNNGVVDDSQLPKDRFSAERLKGVDSTLKIQPAKLEDSAVYLCASSLGHRLGPLHFGNGTRLTVT.

CDR3 bases: TGTGCCAGCAGTCGGGACAGGGAGAGGGGCTACACCTTC. Protein product: CASSRDRERGYTF. The chain combines TRBV7-9 with TRBJ1-2; 9 bases are a match to TRBD1. Germline assignment: CDR1 SEHNR and CDR2 FQNEAQ (reference sequence). This CDR3 is built from 13 residues. Losses at the gene ends were 6 bases for V and 8 bases for J; bases not matched to a gene: 7.

The chain couples TRBV15 to TRBJ1-3, with 7 nucleotides matching TRBD1. The V segment lost 1 base and the J segment 0 bases; nucleotides outside the gene matches: 9. Germline CDR1 reads LNHNV; CDR2 reads YYDKDF (reference sequence). The length of the CDR3 is 18 residues. CDR3 sequence: CATSRAYSGTASGNTIYF. CDR3 DNA: TGTGCCACCAGCAGAGCTTACTCCGGGACAGCCTCTGGAAACACCATATATTTT. Full variable domain (outside the CDR3, taken from reference TRBV15 and TRBJ1-3): DAMVIQNPRYQVTQFGKPVTLSCSQTLNHNVMYWYQQKSSQAPKLLFHYYDKDFNNEADTPDNFQSRRPNTSFCFLDIRSPGLGDTAMYLCATSRAYSGTASGNTIYFGEGSWLTVV.

The CDR3 DNA follows: TGTGCCAGCAGTGAATACAGGCCCTTAGTGCAGTTCTTC. This translates into CASSEYRPLVQFF. The J gene is TRBJ2-1, the V gene TRBV6-1; TRBD1 is a possible D gene (5 bases). The CDR3 has 13 residues. The ends were cut back, 2 bases at V and 12 bases at J, with 14 bases in the middle. Germline V gives CDR1 MNHNS, CDR2 SASEGT.

This clone appeared once. The chain combines TRBV19 with TRBJ2-3; D gene ambiguous. From germline, CDR1 is LNHDA and CDR2 SQIVND (reference sequence). V gave up 11 bases and J gave up 1 base, with 25 bases separating them. The CDR3 has 17 amino acids. CDR3: CASALIGLEKGTDTQYF. CDR3 nucleotide sequence: TGTGCCTCCGCCCTTATAGGCCTAGAAAAAGGCACAGATACGCAGTATTTT.

The rearrangement links TRBV5-4 to TRBJ1-2; TRBD1 matches 8 bases. Trimming cost V 2 bases and J 5 bases; bases outside gene matches: 5. Per germline, CDR1 SGHNT and CDR2 YYREEE (reference sequence). The CDR3 spans 14 residues. The CDR3 sequence: CASSFQGANYGYTF. The DNA for the CDR3 is TGTGCCAGCAGCTTTCAGGGGGCGAATTATGGCTACACCTTC.

V gene TRBV10-2 combines with J gene TRBJ1-6; 10 bases line up with TRBD1. The V segment lost 3 bases and the J segment 9 bases; nucleotides outside the gene matches: 8. Germline V gene data show CDR1 as WSHSY and CDR2 as SAAADI. The CDR3 spans 16 residues. The CDR3: CASSDRGTGVSSPLHF. For the CDR3, the DNA is TGCGCCAGCAGTGATCGGGGGACAGGGGTCTCTTCACCCCTCCACTTT.

The chain uses TRBV7-9 and TRBJ2-7; 8 positions match TRBD1. Germline CDR1 and CDR2: SEHNR and FQNEAQ (reference sequence). The length of the CDR3 is 17 residues. V gave up 1 base and J gave up 7 bases; unmatched junction bases: 15. CDR3 sequence reads: CASSLESGTGGGREQYF. CDR3 nucleotides: TGTGCCAGCAGCTTAGAGTCTGGGACAGGAGGAGGTAGAGAGCAGTACTTC.

The chain uses TRBV9 and TRBJ2-3; no clear D gene. Looked up from germline, CDR1 is SGDLS and CDR2 is YYNGEE. Trimming pared 2 bases from V and 3 bases from J, leaving 13 bases between. The CDR3 loop spans 15 amino acids. The CDR3 is CASSVDGGPTDTQYF. CDR3 in DNA: TGTGCCAGCAGCGTTGACGGTGGACCGACAGATACGCAGTATTTT.

This clone was found once. The chain uses TRBV7-9 and TRBJ2-3, with 11 bases matching TRBD2. With V trimmed by 1 base and J by 9 bases, 12 bases remained unmatched. The CDR3 covers 17 residues. CDR1 is SEHNR, CDR2 FQNEAQ, per germline (reference sequence). The CDR3 spells CASSLVKASGGPDTQYF. The DNA of the CDR3 is TGTGCCAGCAGCTTAGTGAAGGCTAGCGGGGGGCCTGACACGCAGTATTTT.

This clone showed up just once. The rearrangement links TRBV5-4 to TRBJ2-5; TRBD2 agrees at 11 bases. In germline, CDR1 is SGHNT, CDR2 YYREEE (reference sequence). V shed 0 bases, J shed 4 bases, and the junction held 5 bases outside the gene matches. The CDR3 loop spans 16 amino acids. CDR3 DNA sequence: TGTGCCAGCAGCTTGGTTAGCGGGGGGGCCCGAGAGACCCAGTACTTC. Protein product: CASSLVSGGARETQYF.

The chain recombines TRBV28 with TRBJ1-2; 9 nucleotides line up with TRBD1. Unmatched junction bases numbered 8, after V lost 6 bases and J lost 3 bases. Per the germline V gene, CDR1 is MDHEN and CDR2 is SYDVKM. CDR3 length equals 15 residues. CDR3 coding DNA: TGTGCCAGCAGCCAACAGGGGGCGGGGTACTATGGCTACACCTTC. Translation gives CASSQQGAGYYGYTF.

The chain employs TRBV18 and TRBJ2-1; no firm D call. The germline gives CDR1 KGHSH, CDR2 LQKENI. CDR3 size: 15 residues. Deletions cut 3 bases from V and 9 bases from J, with 18 bases between. CDR3 bases: TGTGCCAGCTCACCCGGTTTCGGGTGGGCCGGTGAGCAGTTCTTC. Residues: CASSPGFGWAGEQFF.

V is TRBV28 and J is TRBJ2-5, with D uncertain. This CDR3 has 14 residues. V lost 5 bases and J 2 bases, leaving 12 bases between the germline ends. CDR1 is MDHEN and CDR2 is SYDVKM in the germline V gene. CDR3 sequence (DNA): TGTGCCAGCAGTCCAGGAGACTCACAAGAGACCCAGTACTTC. It specifies CASSPGDSQETQYF.

V is TRBV25-1 and J is TRBJ2-1, with D tentatively TRBD1 (6 bases). This CDR3 spans 16 amino acids. Trimming took off 2 bases at V and 0 bases at J, with 11 bases between the two ends. Germline V gene lookup returns CDR1 MGHDK and CDR2 SYGVNS. The CDR3 sequence is CASSEQKTGSYNEQFF. The CDR3 DNA reads TGTGCCAGCAGTGAACAGAAGACAGGCTCCTACAATGAGCAGTTCTTC. The whole variable domain, remainder taken from reference TRBV25-1 and TRBJ2-1, is EADIYQTPRYLVIGTGKKITLECSQTMGHDKMYWYQQDPGMELHLIHYSYGVNSTEKGDLSSESTVSRIRTEHFPLTLESARPSHTSQYLCASSEQKTGSYNEQFFGPGTRLTVL.

The chain uses TRBV9 and TRBJ1-4; perhaps TRBD1 as D (5 bases). Looked up from germline, CDR1 is SGDLS and CDR2 is YYNGEE. V gave up 3 bases and J gave up 10 bases, with 16 bases separating them. This CDR3 has 14 amino acids. CDR3 in DNA: TGTGCCAGCAGCGCGGGGGAAGAGTTCGGAAAACTGTTTTTT. This sequence encodes CASSAGEEFGKLFF.

This chain joins TRBV2 and TRBJ1-4; D remains ambiguous. The V gene's germline CDR1 is SNHLY and CDR2 FYNNEI. The CDR3 consists of 13 residues. Between the trimmed V and J ends, which lost 10 bases and 5 bases, there was a span of 14 bases. CDR3 in amino acids: CATQEIGNEKLFF. DNA for the CDR3: TGTGCCACCCAAGAGATTGGGAATGAAAAACTGTTTTTT. The variable domain in full, completed from reference TRBV2 and TRBJ1-4, reads EPEVTQTPSHQVTQMGQEVILRCVPISNHLYFYWYRQILGQKVEFLVSFYNNEISEKSEIFDDQFSVERPDGSNFTLKIRSTKLEDSAMYFCATQEIGNEKLFFGSGTQLSVL.

This chain connects TRBV9 to TRBJ2-1; TRBD2 matches at 12 bases. V lost 0 bases to trimming and J lost 8 bases; unmatched junction nucleotides: 3. This CDR3 is built from 15 residues. Germline V gives CDR1 SGDLS, CDR2 YYNGEE. CDR3 bases: TGTGCCAGCAGCGTAGGGACTAGCGGGACCGATGAGCAGTTCTTC. Protein sequence: CASSVGTSGTDEQFF.

The genes are TRBV6-5 and TRBJ2-5; D possibly corresponds to TRBD2 (6 bases). The CDR3 is 12 amino acids. CDR1 and CDR2 (germline): MNHEY, SVGAGI. V gave up 7 bases and J gave up 4 bases, with 10 bases separating them. This CDR3 is CASKAGTETQYF. CDR3 DNA: TGTGCCAGCAAGGCGGGGACAGAGACCCAGTACTTC.

The CDR3 nucleotides are TGTGCCAGCAGCTTGGGGGTAGGGCTCGAGCAGTACTTC. It translates to CASSLGVGLEQYF. This sequence joins TRBV5-4 and TRBJ2-7; D is ambiguous. CDR3 size: 13 residues. Germline-derived CDR1 and CDR2 are SGHNT and YYREEE (reference sequence). V lost 0 bases and J 6 bases, leaving 10 bases between the germline ends. The whole variable domain, remainder taken from reference TRBV5-4 and TRBJ2-7, is ETGVTQSPTHLIKTRGQQVTLRCSSQSGHNTVSWYQQALGQGPQFIFQYYREEENGRGNFPPRFSGLQFPNYSSELNVNALELDDSALYLCASSLGVGLEQYFGPGTRLTVT.

The chain employs TRBV2 and TRBJ2-7; D is uncertain. Germline assignment: CDR1 SNHLY and CDR2 FYNNEI. The CDR3 is made up of 11 amino acids. Trimming cost V 7 bases and J 1 base, with 5 bases left between them. CDR3 region: CASTGSYEQYF. The DNA for the CDR3 is TGTGCCAGCACTGGGTCCTACGAGCAGTACTTC.

The chain recombines TRBV6-6 with TRBJ2-3; 9 bases match TRBD1. Germline V gene data show CDR1 as MNHNY and CDR2 as SVGAGI (reference sequence). J lost 6 bases, V lost 5 bases, and 6 bases had no gene match. This CDR3 has 14 amino acids. The CDR3, as DNA: TGTGCCAGCAGTATAGGACAGGGGAGTGATACGCAGTATTTT. Translating it yields CASSIGQGSDTQYF.